The 32 T cell receptor beta chains below come from one sample, sequenced in a study of beta chain features in type 1 diabetes. Findings and limits, study-wide: Type 1 diabetes patients had moderately but significantly shorter TCRB CDR3s in all four CD4+ subsets.

Their antigens are not known. Of the isolated RNA, all was reverse transcribed, and so the sequenced material was expressed TCRB transcripts. Assay used: immunoSEQ multiplex PCR; TCRdb lists only in-frame clones, some missing. This table holds hundreds of thousands of clones, around an eighth found once. The sequenced material came from naive CD4+ T cells from blood. These receptor sequences come from a man younger than 35 with type 1 diabetes.

Only a few counts were recorded for this clone. The rearrangement uses TRBV11-2 and TRBJ1-2; D perhaps matches TRBD1 (5 bases). CDR1 is SGHAT, CDR2 FQNNGV, per germline. The CDR3 runs 13 residues. Trimming took 5 bases from V and 8 from J, leaving 15 bases between them. This CDR3 reads CASSPEGYQGYTF. The CDR3 region has the DNA TGTGCCAGCAGCCCAGAGGGGTATCAGGGCTACACCTTC.

The gene calls are TRBV6-1 and TRBJ2-5; a weak D match, TRBD2 (6 bases). V lost 11 bases and J lost 3, with 16 bases in between. The CDR3 consists of 13 residues. Germline CDR1 and CDR2: MNHNS and SASEGT. The CDR3, as DNA: TGTGCCTGCCGTATGGAGGGCGAAGAGACCCAGTACTTC. Translating gives CACRMEGEETQYF.

This clone showed up just a few times. The chain is built from TRBV4-1 and TRBJ1-1; the D gene is possibly TRBD1 (5 bases). The CDR3 length is 15 residues. Germline CDR1 reads MGHRA; CDR2 reads YSYEKL. The V end was cut by 0 bases, the J end by 5 bases, with 13 bases between. Written as DNA, the CDR3 is TGCGCCAGCAGCCAAGAGGTTAAGTGGGGGACTGAAGCTTTCTTT. Its translation: CASSQEVKWGTEAFF.

The chain links TRBV4-1 to TRBJ2-1; D possibly corresponds to TRBD2 (6 bases). The CDR3 loop spans 17 amino acids. The germline V gene has CDR1 MGHRA and CDR2 YSYEKL. V was cut by 2 bases and J by 0 bases, with 14 bases left in between. The CDR3 sequence is CASSQYGLSRSYNEQFF. Written as DNA, the CDR3 is TGCGCCAGCAGCCAATATGGACTAAGCCGCTCCTACAATGAGCAGTTCTTC.

This clone was seen a handful of times. The rearrangement joins TRBV27 to TRBJ2-3, with 7 bases fitting TRBD1. The germline V gene encodes CDR1 MNHEY and CDR2 SMNVEV (reference sequence). CDR3 length equals 17 residues. With V trimmed by 6 bases and J by 0 bases, 12 bases remained unmatched. CDR3 DNA: TGTGCCAGCAGCTGGGACAGCTTCTTCTCTAGCACAGATACGCAGTATTTT. It translates to CASSWDSFFSSTDTQYF.

The genes are TRBV7-9 and TRBJ1-4, with unresolved D. This CDR3 comprises 15 residues. Trimming shortened V by 0 bases and J by 3 bases, and 8 bases separated the two germline ends. The germline CDR1 and CDR2 sequences are SEHNR and FQNEAQ (reference sequence). As DNA, the CDR3 is TGTGCCAGCAGCTTAGCGGCCGGGCCTAATGAAAAACTGTTTTTT. Protein: CASSLAAGPNEKLFF.

This clone came up a few times. V usage is TRBV5-1 and J usage is TRBJ2-5, with TRBD2 matching 8 bases. The CDR3 covers 15 residues. J lost 5 bases, V lost 0 bases, and 6 bases had no gene match. Per the germline V gene, CDR1 is SGHRS and CDR2 is YFSETQ. CDR3 nucleotides: TGCGCCAGCAGCTTGGCCGGGCTAGCGGGCGAGACCCAGTACTTC. Translated, it gives CASSLAGLAGETQYF.

J is TRBJ2-1 and V is TRBV2; the D gene is possibly TRBD2 (5 bases). The CDR3 consists of 13 residues. Germline loops: CDR1 SNHLY, CDR2 FYNNEI. V gave up 0 bases and J gave up 8 bases, with 8 bases separating them. This chain's CDR3 is CASSEALLDEQFF. The DNA of the CDR3 is TGTGCCAGCAGTGAAGCGCTACTAGATGAGCAGTTCTTC.

Details on this clone: Other nucleotide sequences in the sample specify the same CDR3. The rearrangement links TRBV30 to TRBJ2-5; TRBD1 matches at 7 bases. V shed 4 bases and J 4 bases; nucleotides not matched to a gene: 3. From germline, CDR1 is GTSNPN and CDR2 SVGIG (reference sequence). This CDR3 is built from 12 residues. The CDR3: CAWTSGGETQYF. The CDR3 region has the DNA TGTGCCTGGACGTCAGGGGGAGAGACCCAGTACTTC.

The chain joins TRBV4-1 to TRBJ1-2; TRBD1 matches at 12 bases. Per the germline V gene, CDR1 is MGHRA and CDR2 is YSYEKL. The ends lost 4 bases at V and 3 bases at J; junction bases unmatched: 3. This CDR3 has 15 residues. Here the CDR3 reads CASSPGQGAYYGYTF. Here the CDR3 DNA reads TGCGCCAGCAGCCCGGGACAGGGGGCCTACTATGGCTACACCTTC.

V gene TRBV18 combines with J gene TRBJ2-7; 7 bases are a match to TRBD1. Germline V gives CDR1 KGHSH, CDR2 LQKENI. Unmatched junction bases numbered 6, after V lost 2 bases and J lost 2 bases. The CDR3 totals 15 residues. The CDR3: CASSPTGQGAYEQYF. In DNA, the CDR3 is TGTGCCAGCTCACCAACGGGTCAGGGGGCCTACGAGCAGTACTTC.

The sample holds a few counts of this clone. The chain recombines TRBV27 with TRBJ2-7; 10 bases agree with TRBD1. The V segment lost 5 bases and the J segment 7 bases; nucleotides outside the gene matches: 11. The CDR3 covers 15 residues. Germline CDR1 MNHEY, CDR2 SMNVEV (reference sequence). CDR3 residues: CASSAPGQGVVEQYF. The CDR3 DNA reads as TGTGCCAGCAGTGCGCCCGGACAGGGGGTGGTAGAGCAGTACTTC.

This chain uses TRBV6-5 with TRBJ1-2; TRBD1 matches at 7 bases. Germline V gene lookup returns CDR1 MNHEY and CDR2 SVGAGI. Trimming took 4 bases from V and 7 from J; bases not matched to a gene: 6. There are 13 residues in the CDR3. CDR3 sequence: CASSFQGDGGYTF. Here the CDR3 DNA reads TGTGCCAGCAGTTTTCAGGGGGACGGTGGCTACACCTTC.

This clone appeared a few times. The chain couples TRBV7-2 to TRBJ2-1; TRBD2 might be the D (7 bases). Looked up from germline, CDR1 is SGHTA and CDR2 is FQGNSA. The V and J ends lost 5 bases and 6 bases respectively, with 20 bases between them. CDR3 length equals 16 residues. DNA for the CDR3: TGTGCCAGCAGCCTCACCATAGGGGGGGGGCTCAATGAGCAGTTCTTC. Its protein is CASSLTIGGGLNEQFF.

This clone has more than one count but fewer than ten. The rearrangement uses TRBV2 and TRBJ1-2; 7 nucleotides line up with TRBD1. V trimming: 10 bases; J trimming: 3 bases; junction bases outside the gene matches: 11. The CDR3 consists of 14 residues. Germline loops: CDR1 SNHLY, CDR2 FYNNEI. The CDR3 loop reads CANRGGQGDYGYTF. CDR3 nucleotides: TGTGCCAACCGCGGGGGGCAGGGGGACTATGGCTACACCTTC. The entire variable domain, with the rest obtained from reference TRBV2 and TRBJ1-2, is as follows: EPEVTQTPSHQVTQMGQEVILRCVPISNHLYFYWYRQILGQKVEFLVSFYNNEISEKSEIFDDQFSVERPDGSNFTLKIRSTKLEDSAMYFCANRGGQGDYGYTFGSGTRLTVV.

This clone has only a few counts. The rearrangement uses TRBV19 and TRBJ2-2; D is ambiguous. CDR1 and CDR2 from the germline V gene are LNHDA and SQIVND (reference sequence). The V end was cut by 6 bases, the J end by 1 base, with 9 bases between. The CDR3 is 14 amino acids. The CDR3: CASRPPKNTGELFF. The CDR3 coding sequence is TGTGCCAGTAGACCACCCAAGAACACCGGGGAGCTGTTTTTT.

This rearrangement joins TRBV2 to TRBJ2-7; D tentatively fits TRBD1 or TRBD2 (5 bases each). Germline V lookup: CDR1 SNHLY, CDR2 FYNNEI. The CDR3 totals 13 residues. V was cut by 6 bases and J by 2 bases, with 11 bases left in between. In nucleotides, the CDR3 is TGTGCCAGCAGACGGGACGGCACCTACGAGCAGTACTTC. This codes for CASRRDGTYEQYF.

The chain carries TRBV5-6 and TRBJ2-7; 8 bases agree with TRBD1. The CDR3 has 18 amino acids. Unmatched junction bases numbered 17, after V lost 2 bases and J lost 4 bases. Germline-derived CDR1 and CDR2 are SGHDT and YYEEEE. DNA for the CDR3: TGTGCCAGCAGCTTAATGCCCGGGACAGGCCTTCCACATTACGAGCAGTACTTC. It yields the protein CASSLMPGTGLPHYEQYF.

The V and J genes are TRBV5-1 and TRBJ2-7, with D unclear. Looked up from germline, CDR1 is SGHRS and CDR2 is YFSETQ. Trimming pared 0 bases from V and 3 bases from J, leaving 7 bases between. This CDR3 has 13 amino acids. CDR3 amino acids: CASSLEVYYEQYF. DNA of the CDR3: TGCGCCAGCAGCTTGGAAGTTTACTACGAGCAGTACTTC.

The genes are TRBV19 and TRBJ2-7, with TRBD1 matching over 9 bases. This CDR3 contains 16 residues. After removal of 5 bases from V and 2 bases from J, the junction contained 10 bases not matched to a gene. CDR1 and CDR2 (germline): LNHDA, SQIVND (reference sequence). The CDR3 region is CASSPSGTGITYEQYF. CDR3 DNA sequence: TGTGCCAGTAGTCCGTCCGGGACAGGGATCACCTACGAGCAGTACTTC. The full variable domain, rest sourced from reference TRBV19 and TRBJ2-7, is DGGITQSPKYLFRKEGQNVTLSCEQNLNHDAMYWYRQDPGQGLRLIYYSQIVNDFQKGDIAEGYSVSREKKESFPLTVTSAQKNPTAFYLCASSPSGTGITYEQYFGPGTRLTVT.

This clone was observed a handful of times. The V and J genes are TRBV5-4 and TRBJ1-6, with D unresolved. The V gene lost 4 bases and the J gene lost 5 bases, with 10 bases spanning the gap. CDR3 size: 14 residues. Germline values: CDR1 SGHNT, CDR2 YYREEE (reference sequence). This CDR3 reads CASSPTEDNSPLHF. Here the CDR3 DNA reads TGTGCCAGCAGCCCGACGGAAGATAATTCACCCCTCCACTTT.

This clone was seen a few times. The V call is TRBV7-2, the J call TRBJ2-3; D is unclear. The ends were cut back, 5 bases at V and 0 bases at J, with 12 bases in the middle. The CDR3 length is 15 residues. Germline lookup yields CDR1 SGHTA and CDR2 FQGNSA. CDR3 loop: CASSVDRPSTDTQYF. CDR3 in DNA: TGTGCCAGCAGCGTCGACCGCCCTAGCACAGATACGCAGTATTTT.

Here the CDR3 DNA reads TGTGCCAGCTCACCACAGGGGGTGACCTCCTACAATGAGCAGTTCTTC. The encoded protein is CASSPQGVTSYNEQFF. The chain links TRBV18 to TRBJ2-1; D is possibly TRBD1 (6 bases). The CDR3 is 16 amino acids. V shed 1 base and J shed 0 bases, with 10 bases lying between them. Germline CDR1 KGHSH, CDR2 LQKENI.

This clone was recorded a few times. The gene calls are TRBV29-1 and TRBJ2-7; D may be TRBD2 (5 bases). Germline V gene sequence: CDR1 SQVTM, CDR2 ANQGSEA. The CDR3 covers 12 residues. Trimming shortened V by 4 bases and J by 5 bases, and 12 bases separated the two germline ends. CDR3 region: CSVVAGFHEQYF. The DNA of the CDR3 is TGCAGCGTTGTGGCGGGTTTCCACGAGCAGTACTTC.

The rearrangement links TRBV6-6 to TRBJ2-7; D is possibly TRBD1 (5 bases). The CDR3 runs to 14 residues. Trimming took 5 bases from V and 0 from J, leaving 11 bases between them. Per the germline V gene, CDR1 is MNHNY and CDR2 is SVGAGI (reference sequence). DNA of the CDR3: TGTGCCAGCAGTAGGGGCTCTACCTCCTACGAGCAGTACTTC. This sequence encodes CASSRGSTSYEQYF.

The chain joins TRBV9 to TRBJ2-1; D is undetermined. This CDR3 is 13 amino acids long. In germline, CDR1 is SGDLS, CDR2 YYNGEE. Trimming stripped 2 bases from V and 5 bases from J, with 8 bases between. The CDR3 reads CASSVSQNNEQFF. The DNA of the CDR3 is TGTGCCAGCAGCGTGTCACAGAACAATGAGCAGTTCTTC. Full variable domain (remainder filled in from reference TRBV9 and TRBJ2-1): DSGVTQTPKHLITATGQRVTLRCSPRSGDLSVYWYQQSLDQGLQFLIQYYNGEERAKGNILERFSAQQFPDLHSELNLSSLELGDSALYFCASSVSQNNEQFFGPGTRLTVL.

This clone was seen a handful of times. The rearrangement joins TRBV29-1 to TRBJ1-4; 10 bases fit TRBD1. The CDR3 is 13 residues long. Germline V CDR1 and CDR2: SQVTM, ANQGSEA. After removal of 6 bases from V and 8 bases from J, the junction contained 6 bases not matched to a gene. Here the CDR3 reads CSVGTGDGEKLFF. The CDR3, as DNA: TGCAGCGTGGGGACAGGGGATGGGGAAAAACTGTTTTTT.

Only a few counts were recorded for this clone. The chain is built from TRBV2 and TRBJ2-3, with D unresolved. The V and J ends lost 7 bases and 1 base respectively, with 12 bases between them. CDR1 and CDR2 from the germline V gene are SNHLY and FYNNEI. The CDR3 runs to 14 residues. The CDR3 reads CASNPSAGTDTQYF. The CDR3 coding sequence is TGTGCCAGCAACCCGTCCGCGGGCACAGATACGCAGTATTTT.

This clone turned up a few times. The chain combines TRBV30 with TRBJ1-5; D is possibly TRBD1 (6 bases). The germline gives CDR1 GTSNPN, CDR2 SVGIG (reference sequence). Trimming shortened V by 8 bases and J by 7 bases, and 15 bases separated the two germline ends. The CDR3 is 12 residues long. CDR3 protein: CALSRGGQPQHF. DNA for the CDR3: TGTGCCCTATCTAGGGGGGGACAGCCCCAGCATTTT.

The chain links TRBV7-9 to TRBJ1-5, with TRBD1 matching over 7 bases. CDR1 is SEHNR and CDR2 is FQNEAQ in the germline V gene (reference sequence). The CDR3 totals 16 residues. Germline trimming cut 1 base from V and 2 bases from J; bases unmatched to any gene: 5. Here the CDR3 DNA reads TGTGCCAGCAGCTTAGGGGCAGGGGGAGGCAATCAGCCCCAGCATTTT. Encoded protein: CASSLGAGGGNQPQHF.

This clone was seen many times. This rearrangement joins TRBV5-1 to TRBJ2-1, with D possibly TRBD2 on 5 matching bases. V was cut by 0 bases and J by 9 bases, with 13 bases left in between. Germline CDR1 is SGHRS and CDR2 is YFSETQ. CDR3 size: 14 residues. CDR3 loop: CASSLGEGGVEQFF. The CDR3 bases are TGCGCCAGCAGCTTGGGAGAGGGCGGCGTTGAGCAGTTCTTC.

This clone was observed a few times. This chain links TRBV5-1 with TRBJ2-5; 10 bases are shared with TRBD2. The CDR3 is 15 amino acids. Unmatched junction bases numbered 6, after V lost 2 bases and J lost 5 bases. Germline CDR1 reads SGHRS; CDR2 reads YFSETQ. The CDR3 DNA reads as TGCGCCAGCAGCTTTAGCGGGGGGCCGCAGGAGACCCAGTACTTC. Translated, it gives CASSFSGGPQETQYF.